Listed below are T cell receptor beta chains from one sample, sequenced in a study of shared clonotypes between healthy human individuals. The method was immunoSEQ multiplex PCR; TCRdb's version includes in-frame clones alone and lacks a portion of them. The sample includes some 2.4 million clones, approximately 94% of them seen just once. The sequencing input was naive CD4+ T cells from PBMCs. The source of these receptors is a man aged 18 to 35 in good health. Some clones in this sample may be carry-over from other donors' samples. Each CDR3 is given with its conserved first and last residue. D genes are given only for firm matches. Clone size is given for some rows only: seen once, a few or many times, or a class if the clone is expanded.

clone_size	d_call	v_call	j_call	cdr3_nt	cdr3_aa
.	TRBD1	TRBV28	TRBJ1-2	TGTGCCACCCGAACTTCCTCCGGGACAGGACACACCTTC	CATRTSSGTGHTF
.	.	TRBV18	TRBJ1-1	TGTGCCAGCTCACCTTCAGGGTATAGCACTGAAGCTTTCTTT	CASSPSGYSTEAFF
once	TRBD1	TRBV28	TRBJ2-5	TGTGCCACCCGGACAGGAGAAGAGACCCAGTACTTC	CATRTGEETQYF
.	TRBD1	TRBV6-5	TRBJ2-7	TGTGCCAGCAGTTACCCGGACAGGGGGTACGAGCAGTACTTC	CASSYPDRGYEQYF
.	TRBD1	TRBV11-2	TRBJ1-2	TGTGCCAGCAGCCGTAGATATCGGGACAGGGGTTCCTATGGCTACACCTTC	CASSRRYRDRGSYGYTF
.	.	TRBV10-3	TRBJ1-2	TGTGCCATCAGTGAATCGACCAGCTATGGCTACACCTTC	CAISESTSYGYTF
.	TRBD1	TRBV5-1	TRBJ2-3	TGCGCCAGCAGCTGGGAGCCGCAGGGGGCTGATACGCAGTATTTT	CASSWEPQGADTQYF
.	.	TRBV11-2	TRBJ2-6	TGTGCCAGCAGCTTAAATGAGGGCGGCGGGGCCAACGTCCTGACTTTC	CASSLNEGGGANVLTF
.	.	TRBV27	TRBJ2-2	TGTGCCAGCAGTTTAACTGCGGGAAGCCCCGGGGAGCTGTTTTTT	CASSLTAGSPGELFF
.	.	TRBV28	TRBJ2-3	TGTGCCAGCAGGGGACGTAGCACAGATACGCAGTATTTT	CASRGRSTDTQYF
.	TRBD1	TRBV11-1	TRBJ2-7	TGTGCCAGCAGCGCGGACAGGGCGGACGAGCAGTACTTC	CASSADRADEQYF
once	.	TRBV19	TRBJ2-7	TGTGCCAGTAGTCTCGGACACAAATCCTACGAGCAGTACTTC	CASSLGHKSYEQYF
.	.	TRBV5-8	TRBJ1-5	TGTGCCAGCAGCCTTTCAGGGGCCCTTAGTGGCAATCAGCCCCAGCATTTT	CASSLSGALSGNQPQHF
.	.	TRBV5-1	TRBJ2-5	TGCGCCAGCAGCCCACTCCCAGGAAGAGAGACCCAGTACTTC	CASSPLPGRETQYF
.	.	TRBV19	TRBJ1-5	TGTGCCAGTAGTATAGCGGACAGATTCAATCAGCCCCAGCATTTT	CASSIADRFNQPQHF
.	.	TRBV7-2	TRBJ1-2	TGTGCCAGCAGCTCACCTCGAAGGGACGGCAACTATGGCTACACCTTC	CASSSPRRDGNYGYTF
.	TRBD1	TRBV5-1	TRBJ2-5	TGCGCCAGCAGCTTGTTTGGGGACAGGGACCAAGAGACCCAGTACTTC	CASSLFGDRDQETQYF
.	.	TRBV28	TRBJ1-2	TGTGCCAGCAGTTTATTAGGGTTTAGGGCAGTCACCGCCTGGAACTATGGCTACACCTTC	CASSLLGFRAVTAWNYGYTF
.	.	TRBV5-1	TRBJ2-7	TGCGCCAGCAGCTTTAGCTGGCCCAGCGACGAGCAGTACTTC	CASSFSWPSDEQYF
.	.	TRBV9	TRBJ1-2	TGTGCCAGCAGCGTGCAGGGGACTTCTGGCTACACCTTC	CASSVQGTSGYTF
.	TRBD1	TRBV5-4	TRBJ1-5	TGTGCCAGCAGCTCCGGGACAGGGAATCAGCCCCAGCATTTT	CASSSGTGNQPQHF
.	.	TRBV19	TRBJ1-4	TGTGCCAGTAGTATAGGGGGCGAAAAACTGTTTTTT	CASSIGGEKLFF
.	TRBD1	TRBV10-3	TRBJ1-2	TGTGCCAGGTTCGACAGGGAAGAAGGCTACACCTTC	CARFDREEGYTF
.	TRBD2	TRBV5-1	TRBJ2-5	TGCGCCAGCAGCAACGGACTAGCGGGAGGGGAGACCCAGTACTTC	CASSNGLAGGETQYF
.	.	TRBV15	TRBJ1-1	TGTGCCACCAGCACCCTCAGGGAGCGGGACACTGAAGCTTTCTTT	CATSTLRERDTEAFF
.	.	TRBV7-9	TRBJ1-2	TGTGCCAGCAGCGCTTACCCGGACAGAGAGTATGGCTACACCTTC	CASSAYPDREYGYTF
.	.	TRBV5-1	TRBJ2-5	TGCGCCAGCGCAAGGGGCGGGATCCAAGAGACCCAGTACTTC	CASARGGIQETQYF
.	.	TRBV5-8	TRBJ2-1	TGTGCCAGCAGCCTCGTCCCCGGGCAGTTCTTC	CASSLVPGQFF
.	.	TRBV7-3	TRBJ1-2	TGTGCCAGCAGCTCTATCTTAGACTGGACAGACCATGGCTACACCTTC	CASSSILDWTDHGYTF
.	.	TRBV6-1	TRBJ2-2	TGTGCCAGCAGTGAAGGACAGAACACCGGGGAGCTGTTTTTT	CASSEGQNTGELFF
.	.	TRBV2	TRBJ1-4	TGTGCCAGCATAGCAGGGACTAATGAAAAACTGTTTTTT	CASIAGTNEKLFF
.	.	TRBV6-5	TRBJ1-6	TGTGCCAGCAGCCTACGGGAGGGAGATTCACCCCTCCACTTT	CASSLREGDSPLHF
.	TRBD1	TRBV19	TRBJ2-7	TGTGCCAGTAGTATTGGAAACAGGGGCGCATACGAGCAGTACTTC	CASSIGNRGAYEQYF
.	.	TRBV14	TRBJ1-1	TGTGCCAGCAGCCCATTGGGGTTGAACACTGAAGCTTTCTTT	CASSPLGLNTEAFF
.	.	TRBV5-1	TRBJ1-2	TGCGCCAGCAGCGAAGACGGAGCTAACTATGGCTACACCTTC	CASSEDGANYGYTF
.	.	TRBV5-1	TRBJ2-7	TGCGCCAGCAGCTTGGCAAGCAGTCGAGGGATAGAGCAGTACTTC	CASSLASSRGIEQYF
.	TRBD1	TRBV5-1	TRBJ2-7	TGCGCCAGCAGCGACGGACAGGTGGGGTCGTACGAGCAGTACTTC	CASSDGQVGSYEQYF
once	TRBD2	TRBV9	TRBJ2-2	TGTGCCAGCAGCCAACGGGGGGAGCGGGCCAACACCGGGGAGCTGTTTTTT	CASSQRGERANTGELFF
.	.	TRBV5-1	TRBJ1-2	TGCGCCAGCAGCTTGTCGGGGATTTATGGCTACACCTTC	CASSLSGIYGYTF
.	TRBD2	TRBV7-3	TRBJ2-3	TGTGCCAGCAGCACTCGAGCGGGAGCGGGCACAGATACGCAGTATTTT	CASSTRAGAGTDTQYF
once	.	TRBV10-3	TRBJ1-2	TGTGCCATCAGTGGACAGGCGGACAACTATGGCTACACCTTC	CAISGQADNYGYTF
once	.	TRBV19	TRBJ2-1	TGTGCCAGTAGTTCCGGTCCGAGTGAGCAGTTCTTC	CASSSGPSEQFF
.	.	TRBV11-2	TRBJ1-1	TGTGCCAGCAGCCTCGAGAGGGTGGCCACTGAAGCTTTCTTT	CASSLERVATEAFF
few	TRBD1	TRBV28	TRBJ1-5	TGTGCCAGCCAACAGGGGGATCAGCCCCAGCATTTT	CASQQGDQPQHF
.	.	TRBV28	TRBJ2-3	TGTGCCAGCAGTTTAGGTAGAATAGATACGCAGTATTTT	CASSLGRIDTQYF
.	TRBD1	TRBV19	TRBJ1-1	TGTGCCAGTAGTCACAGGGGAGAGAGCACTGAAGCTTTCTTT	CASSHRGESTEAFF
.	.	TRBV28	TRBJ1-2	TGTGCCAGCAGTCCACCCCGCGGCGGCTACACCTTC	CASSPPRGGYTF
once	.	TRBV28	TRBJ1-1	TGTGCCAGCAGTCGAGTCGGGGGGCCCGCCACTGAAGCTTTCTTT	CASSRVGGPATEAFF
.	.	TRBV14	TRBJ1-3	TGTGCCAGCAGCCAAGGCGTCTCTGGAAACACCATATATTTT	CASSQGVSGNTIYF
.	TRBD1	TRBV28	TRBJ1-6	TGTGCCAGCAGTTTACCCCCGGGACAGCTTAATTCACCCCTCCACTTT	CASSLPPGQLNSPLHF
once	.	TRBV28	TRBJ2-6	TGTGCCAGCAGACGACTGCGGGACACCTACTCTGGGGCCAACGTCCTGACTTTC	CASRRLRDTYSGANVLTF
.	.	TRBV11-2	TRBJ1-3	TGTGCCAGCAGCAGCCTGGTGGGGCCCCGTCGCTCTGGAAACACCATATATTTT	CASSSLVGPRRSGNTIYF
.	.	TRBV4-2	TRBJ1-1	TGTGCCAGCAGCCCAGCCCCACCACGGAACACTGAAGCTTTCTTT	CASSPAPPRNTEAFF
.	.	TRBV10-3	TRBJ1-2	TGTGCCATCAGTGAGGATCACCCCCGGCGCTATGGCTACACCTTC	CAISEDHPRRYGYTF
.	TRBD2	TRBV9	TRBJ2-1	TGTGCCAGCAGCGTAGTTCCCCTAGCGGCGACTTACAATGAGCAGTTCTTC	CASSVVPLAATYNEQFF
.	TRBD1	TRBV19	TRBJ1-1	TGTGCCAGTAGTAACGACAGGGGGACTGAAGCTTTCTTT	CASSNDRGTEAFF
.	.	TRBV19	TRBJ2-7	TGTGCCACTACAGGCGCGGGGTTGACCGGCTACGAGCAGTACTTC	CATTGAGLTGYEQYF
.	.	TRBV4-1	TRBJ2-1	TGCGCCAGCAGCCCAAATAGCGGTACCTACAATGAGCAGTTCTTC	CASSPNSGTYNEQFF